The 15 T cell receptor beta chains in this list originate from one sample, sequenced in a study of blood T cell repertoires in COVID-19. The method was immunoSEQ multiplex PCR; TCRdb's version includes in-frame clones alone and lacks a portion of them. In the table there are more than 200,000 clones, 80% of which are singletons. Sequencing was carried out using PBMCs or T cells enriched from blood (not recorded which). The receptors here all came from a man younger than 40 with acute COVID-19.

This chain uses TRBV5-1 with TRBJ1-4; D is unresolved. The length of the CDR3 is 15 residues. Germline V lookup: CDR1 SGHRS, CDR2 YFSETQ. Trimming shortened V by 6 bases and J by 7 bases, and 19 bases separated the two germline ends. This CDR3 reads CASTQSGPSSEKLFF. The DNA for the CDR3 is TGCGCCAGCACGCAATCCGGCCCCTCTAGTGAAAAACTGTTTTTT.

The chain is built from TRBV6-5 and TRBJ2-3; possible D gene TRBD2, 7 bases. V lost 2 bases and J lost 7, with 19 bases in between. CDR1 and CDR2 from the germline V gene are MNHEY and SVGAGI. This CDR3 contains 16 residues. Here the CDR3 DNA reads TGTGCCAGCAGTTACGAAGTCGGGGGGCCCACGAATACGCAGTATTTT. Translating it yields CASSYEVGGPTNTQYF.

V is TRBV6-6 and J is TRBJ2-5; D perhaps matches TRBD1 (5 bases). CDR1 MNHNY and CDR2 SVGAGI come from the germline V gene (reference sequence). V lost 5 bases, J lost 1 base, and 8 bases lay in between. CDR3 size: 13 residues. CDR3: CASSTGIQETQYF. The CDR3 nucleotides read TGTGCCAGCAGTACAGGAATCCAAGAGACCCAGTACTTC.

This clone is a singleton in its sample. The chain employs TRBV7-3 and TRBJ1-1, with TRBD1 matching over 7 bases. This CDR3 spans 13 amino acids. The V segment lost 3 bases and the J segment 4 bases; nucleotides outside the gene matches: 2. CDR1 is SGHTA, CDR2 FQGTGA, per germline. The CDR3 protein is CASSFYRGTEAFF. The CDR3 bases are TGTGCCAGCAGCTTCTACAGGGGCACTGAAGCTTTCTTT.

The chain couples TRBV19 to TRBJ1-2, with 9 nucleotides matching TRBD1. The CDR3 loop spans 15 amino acids. After removal of 5 bases from V and 3 bases from J, the junction contained 7 bases not matched to a gene. The germline CDR1 and CDR2 sequences are LNHDA and SQIVND (reference sequence). The CDR3 nucleotides are TGTGCCAGTAGTCCTGGAGGGACAGGGTACTATGGCTACACCTTC. Translation gives CASSPGGTGYYGYTF.

The chain links TRBV4-1 to TRBJ2-5; a weak D match, TRBD1 (5 bases). Trimming pared 2 bases from V and 3 bases from J, leaving 7 bases between. The CDR3 extends over 13 amino acids. CDR1 MGHRA and CDR2 YSYEKL come from the germline V gene. The CDR3 sequence: CASSQPGKETQYF. CDR3 DNA sequence: TGCGCCAGCAGCCAACCAGGGAAAGAGACCCAGTACTTC.

The chain combines TRBV11-2 with TRBJ1-5; D call uncertain. Germline CDR1 SGHAT, CDR2 FQNNGV. Trimming removed 1 base from V and 0 bases from J, with 7 bases in between. There are 15 residues in the CDR3. In DNA form, the CDR3 reads TGTGCCAGCAGCTTAGCAGGTTATAGCAATCAGCCCCAGCATTTT. Amino acid sequence: CASSLAGYSNQPQHF.

This chain joins TRBV5-5 and TRBJ2-1; D remains unclear. CDR3 length equals 14 residues. Germline values: CDR1 SGHKS, CDR2 YYEKEE (reference sequence). V gave up 0 bases and J gave up 6 bases, with 10 bases separating them. The CDR3 nucleotides read TGTGCCAGCAGCTTGGTTGGGCGCACCAATGAGCAGTTCTTC. The encoded protein is CASSLVGRTNEQFF.

This sequence joins TRBV19 and TRBJ2-3; D is perhaps TRBD1 (6 bases). Trimming removed 5 bases from V and 2 bases from J, with 8 bases in between. This CDR3 has 13 amino acids. Per the germline V gene, CDR1 is LNHDA and CDR2 is SQIVND (reference sequence). CDR3 in DNA: TGTGCCAGTAGTCGGGACAACACAGATACGCAGTATTTT. Encoded protein: CASSRDNTDTQYF.

V is TRBV6-6 and J is TRBJ1-6, with D perhaps TRBD1 (5 bases). The CDR3 is 16 residues long. Between the trimmed V and J ends, which lost 2 bases and 3 bases, there was a span of 11 bases. Germline lookup yields CDR1 MNHNY and CDR2 SVGAGI (reference sequence). The CDR3 region is CASSYPQEIYNSPLHF. CDR3 bases: TGTGCCAGCAGTTACCCACAGGAAATCTATAATTCACCCCTCCACTTT.

The chain employs TRBV28 and TRBJ1-3, with D maybe TRBD1 (6 bases). The CDR3 runs 16 residues. The germline CDR1 and CDR2 sequences are MDHEN and SYDVKM. V shed 3 bases and J shed 0 bases, with 12 bases lying between them. This CDR3 is CASSFRQASSGNTIYF. CDR3 nucleotides: TGTGCCAGCAGTTTTAGACAGGCGAGCTCTGGAAACACCATATATTTT.

The rearrangement uses TRBV27 and TRBJ1-2; D is undetermined. V shed 3 bases and J shed 8 bases, with 13 bases lying between them. The CDR3 has 13 residues. Germline CDR1 MNHEY, CDR2 SMNVEV (reference sequence). The CDR3 nucleotides are TGTGCCAGCAGTTTCGGGGATACCCTCGGCTACACCTTC. Amino acid sequence: CASSFGDTLGYTF.

The rearrangement uses TRBV5-1 and TRBJ1-1; tentatively, D is TRBD1 (6 bases). V lost 2 bases to trimming and J lost 1 base, with 9 bases between them. Per germline, CDR1 SGHRS and CDR2 YFSETQ. The CDR3 consists of 14 residues. CDR3 protein: CASSLRTENTEAFF. CDR3 in DNA: TGCGCCAGCAGCTTAAGGACAGAGAACACTGAAGCTTTCTTT.

The V gene is TRBV24-1, the J gene TRBJ2-3; TRBD2 agrees at 9 bases. Trimming removed 5 bases from V and 1 base from J; junction bases left unmatched: 3. The germline CDR1 and CDR2 sequences are KGHDR and SFDVKD. The CDR3 runs to 15 residues. This CDR3 reads CATSVKRGGTDTQYF. The CDR3 nucleotides are TGTGCCACCAGTGTCAAGCGGGGGGGCACAGATACGCAGTATTTT.

The chain couples TRBV9 to TRBJ1-2; D is uncertain. The germline gives CDR1 SGDLS, CDR2 YYNGEE. Deletions cut 0 bases from V and 7 bases from J, with 19 bases between. The CDR3 has 16 residues. This chain's CDR3 is CASSVGTEGGAGGYTF. CDR3 DNA sequence: TGTGCCAGCAGCGTAGGGACCGAGGGAGGAGCGGGTGGCTACACCTTC. The complete variable domain, with remaining parts taken from reference TRBV9 and TRBJ1-2, reads DSGVTQTPKHLITATGQRVTLRCSPRSGDLSVYWYQQSLDQGLQFLIQYYNGEERAKGNILERFSAQQFPDLHSELNLSSLELGDSALYFCASSVGTEGGAGGYTFGSGTRLTVV.